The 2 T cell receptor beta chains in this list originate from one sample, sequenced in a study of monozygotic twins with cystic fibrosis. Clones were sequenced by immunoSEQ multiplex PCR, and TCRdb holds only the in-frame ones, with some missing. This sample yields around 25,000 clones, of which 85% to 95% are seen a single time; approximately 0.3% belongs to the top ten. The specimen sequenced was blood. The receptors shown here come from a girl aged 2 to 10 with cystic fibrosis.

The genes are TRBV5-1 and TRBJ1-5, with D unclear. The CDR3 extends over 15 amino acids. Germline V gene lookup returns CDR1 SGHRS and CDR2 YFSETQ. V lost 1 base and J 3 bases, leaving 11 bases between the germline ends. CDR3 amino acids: CASSLRAGPNQPQHF. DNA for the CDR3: TGCGCCAGCAGCTTGAGGGCAGGTCCCAATCAGCCCCAGCATTTT.

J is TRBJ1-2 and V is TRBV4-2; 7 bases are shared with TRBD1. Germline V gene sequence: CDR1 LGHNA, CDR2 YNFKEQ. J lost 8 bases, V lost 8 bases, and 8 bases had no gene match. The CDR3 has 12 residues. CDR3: CASSSGGKGYTF. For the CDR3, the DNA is TGTGCCAGCTCATCAGGGGGGAAAGGCTACACCTTC.